This T cell receptor (beta chain) was sequenced during a study of graft-versus-host responses after intestinal transplantation. Overall study context: Each transplant was multivisceral, liver-intestinal, or isolated intestinal.

The graft tissue was processed, and this released both intraepithelial and lamina propria lymphocytes. Repertoires were generated with immunoSEQ multiplex PCR, while TCRdb's copy carries only in-frame clones and drops some. Among some 18,000 clones, 65% to 85% were seen once, and the ten largest hold around 8.2%. Study-level results: GvH clones were found in recipient marrow; some appeared first in ileum or blood.

This clone was detected a few times. Its antigen is as yet unknown. Trimming removed 3 bases from V and 2 bases from J; junction bases left unmatched: 1. This CDR3 has 14 amino acids. Looked up from germline, CDR1 is PRHDT and CDR2 is FYEKMQ (reference sequence). This clonotype originated in a human patient who received an intestinal transplant, so some T cells may come from the graft donor. The specimen comprised ileum tissue, sampled approximately three weeks after intestinal transplant. V usage is TRBV13 and J usage is TRBJ2-7, with 10 bases identical to TRBD1. Here the CDR3 DNA reads TGTGCCAGCAGCTTCGGGACAGGGGCCTACGAGCAGTACTTC. This encodes CASSFGTGAYEQYF.